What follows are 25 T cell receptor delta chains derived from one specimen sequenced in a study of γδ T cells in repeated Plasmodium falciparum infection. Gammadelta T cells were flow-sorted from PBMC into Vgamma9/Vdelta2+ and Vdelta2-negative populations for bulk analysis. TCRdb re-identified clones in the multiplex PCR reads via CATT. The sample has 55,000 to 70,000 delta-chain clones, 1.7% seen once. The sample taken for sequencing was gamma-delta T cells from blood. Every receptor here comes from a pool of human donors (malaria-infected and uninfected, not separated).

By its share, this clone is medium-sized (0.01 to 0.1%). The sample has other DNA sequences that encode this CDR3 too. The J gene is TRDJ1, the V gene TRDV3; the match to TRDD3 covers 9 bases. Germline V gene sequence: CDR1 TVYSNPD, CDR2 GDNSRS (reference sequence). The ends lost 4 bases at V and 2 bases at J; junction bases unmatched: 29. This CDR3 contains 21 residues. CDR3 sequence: CACKTLHDYFRGYARTDKLIF. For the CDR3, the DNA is TGTGCCTGCAAAACTCTTCACGATTACTTTAGGGGATACGCACGGACCGATAAACTCATCTTT. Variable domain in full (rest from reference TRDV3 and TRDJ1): CDKVTQSSPDQTVASGSEVVLLCTYDTVYSNPDLFWYRIRPDYSFQFVFYGDNSRSEGADFTQGRFSVKHILTQKAFHLVISPVRTEDSATYYCACKTLHDYFRGYARTDKLIFGKGTRVTVEP.

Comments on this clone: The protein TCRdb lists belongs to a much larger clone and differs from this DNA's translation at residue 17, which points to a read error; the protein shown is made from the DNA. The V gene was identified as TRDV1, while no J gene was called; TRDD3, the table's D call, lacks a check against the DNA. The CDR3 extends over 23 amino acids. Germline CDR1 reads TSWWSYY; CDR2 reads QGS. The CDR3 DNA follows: TGTGCTCTTGGGGAAAGAGGACCTACAGGACCCTGGGGGATACGCGGGTGCACCGATAAGCTCATCTTT. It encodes CALGERGPTGPWGIRGCTDKLIF.

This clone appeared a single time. CDR3 DNA: TGTGCCTGTGACACCATATCGCCCCGGGGGACCCAATTGTACACCGATAAACTCATCTTT. It encodes CACDTISPRGTQLYTDKLIF. This chain joins TRDV2 and TRDJ1; perhaps TRDD3 as D (6 bases). TCRdb records no J gene; here it was assigned by comparing the DNA to germline. Germline CDR1 GEAIGNYY, CDR2 EKD. The V gene lost 0 bases and the J gene lost 0 bases, with 25 bases spanning the gap. The CDR3 totals 20 residues.

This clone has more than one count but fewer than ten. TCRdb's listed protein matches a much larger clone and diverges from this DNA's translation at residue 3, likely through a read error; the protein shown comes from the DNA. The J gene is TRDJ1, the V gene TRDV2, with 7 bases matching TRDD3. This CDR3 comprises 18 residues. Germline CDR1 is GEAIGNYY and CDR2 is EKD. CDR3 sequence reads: CAYDTISPRGILTDKLIF. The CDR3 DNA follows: TGTGCCTATGACACCATATCGCCCCGGGGGATCCTAACCGATAAACTCATCTTT.

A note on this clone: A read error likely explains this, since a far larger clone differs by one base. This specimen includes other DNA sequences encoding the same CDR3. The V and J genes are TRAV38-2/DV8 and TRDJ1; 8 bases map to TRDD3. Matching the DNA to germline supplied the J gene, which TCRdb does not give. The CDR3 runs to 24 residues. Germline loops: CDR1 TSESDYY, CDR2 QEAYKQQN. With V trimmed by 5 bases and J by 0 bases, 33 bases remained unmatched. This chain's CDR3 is CAYRSPEVPMHWGIEGEDTDKLIF. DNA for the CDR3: TGTGCTTATAGAAGCCCGGAGGTTCCTATGCATTGGGGGATTGAGGGTGAGGACACCGATAAACTCATCTTT.

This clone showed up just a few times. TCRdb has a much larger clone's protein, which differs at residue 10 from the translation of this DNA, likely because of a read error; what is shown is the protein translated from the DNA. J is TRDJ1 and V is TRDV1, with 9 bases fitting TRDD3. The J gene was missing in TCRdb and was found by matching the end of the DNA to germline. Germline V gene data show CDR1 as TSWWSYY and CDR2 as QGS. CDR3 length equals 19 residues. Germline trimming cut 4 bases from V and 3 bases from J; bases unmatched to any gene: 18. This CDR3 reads CALGGWYWGTPGPSDKLIF. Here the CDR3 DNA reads TGTGCTCTTGGGGGATGGTACTGGGGGACACCCGGCCCGTCCGATAAACTCATCTTT.

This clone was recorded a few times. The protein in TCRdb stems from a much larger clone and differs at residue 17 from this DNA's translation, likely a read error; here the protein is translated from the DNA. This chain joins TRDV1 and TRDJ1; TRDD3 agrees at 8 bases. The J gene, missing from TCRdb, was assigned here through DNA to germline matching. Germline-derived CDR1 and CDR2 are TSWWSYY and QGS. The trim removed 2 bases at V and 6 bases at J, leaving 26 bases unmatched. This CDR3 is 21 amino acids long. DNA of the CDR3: TGTGCTCTTGGGGAATCACTGTCCTACGGGCCCCTCTGGGGGAGATTCAATAAACTCATCTTT. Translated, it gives CALGESLSYGPLWGRFNKLIF.

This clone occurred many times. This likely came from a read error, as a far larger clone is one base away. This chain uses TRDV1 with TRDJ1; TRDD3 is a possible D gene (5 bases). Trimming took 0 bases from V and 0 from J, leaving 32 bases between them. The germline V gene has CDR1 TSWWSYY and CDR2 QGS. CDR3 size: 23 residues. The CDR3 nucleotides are TGTGCTCTTGGGGAACTAGGATTCTTCATGCCCAGGTCTCGGGGACGATACACCGATAAACTCATCTTT. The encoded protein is CALGELGFFMPRSRGRYTDKLIF.

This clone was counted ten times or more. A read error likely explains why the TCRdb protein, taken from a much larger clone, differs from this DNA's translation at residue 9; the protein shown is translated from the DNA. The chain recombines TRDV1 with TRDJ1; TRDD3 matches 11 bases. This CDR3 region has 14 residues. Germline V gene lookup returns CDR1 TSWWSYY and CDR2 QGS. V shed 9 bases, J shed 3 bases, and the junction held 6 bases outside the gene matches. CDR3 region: CALLGDTGSDKLIF. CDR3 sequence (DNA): TGTGCTCTCCTGGGGGATACCGGCTCCGATAAACTCATCTTT.

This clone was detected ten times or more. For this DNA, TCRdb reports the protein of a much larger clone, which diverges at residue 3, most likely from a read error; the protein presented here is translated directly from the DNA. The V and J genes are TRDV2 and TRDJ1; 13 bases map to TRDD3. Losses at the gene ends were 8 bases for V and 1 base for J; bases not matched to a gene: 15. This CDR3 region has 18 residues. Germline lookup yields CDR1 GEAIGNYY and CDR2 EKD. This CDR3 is CAYDPVLGDTGVTDKLIF. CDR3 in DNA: TGTGCCTATGATCCCGTACTGGGGGATACGGGGGTCACCGATAAACTCATCTTT.

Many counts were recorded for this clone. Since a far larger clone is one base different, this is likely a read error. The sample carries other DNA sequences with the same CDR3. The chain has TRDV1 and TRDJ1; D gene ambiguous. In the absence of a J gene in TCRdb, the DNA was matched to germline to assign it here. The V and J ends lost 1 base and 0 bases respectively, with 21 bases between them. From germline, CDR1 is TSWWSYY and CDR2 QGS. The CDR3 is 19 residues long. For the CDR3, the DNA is TGTGCTCTTGGGGAACGATTCACTCTAACCCTCGTGTACACCGATAAACTCATCTTT. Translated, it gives CALGERFTLTLVYTDKLIF.

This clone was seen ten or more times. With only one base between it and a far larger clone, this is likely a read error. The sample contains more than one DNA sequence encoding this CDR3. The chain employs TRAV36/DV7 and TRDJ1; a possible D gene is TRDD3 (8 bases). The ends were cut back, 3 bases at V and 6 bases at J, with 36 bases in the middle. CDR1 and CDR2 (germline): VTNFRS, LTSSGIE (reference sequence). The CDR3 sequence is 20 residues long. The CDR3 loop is CAVARWDSYGATGGRNKLIF. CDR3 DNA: TGTGCTGTGGCTCGCTGGGATTCCTACGGGGCTACTGGGGGGCGAAATAAACTCATCTTT.

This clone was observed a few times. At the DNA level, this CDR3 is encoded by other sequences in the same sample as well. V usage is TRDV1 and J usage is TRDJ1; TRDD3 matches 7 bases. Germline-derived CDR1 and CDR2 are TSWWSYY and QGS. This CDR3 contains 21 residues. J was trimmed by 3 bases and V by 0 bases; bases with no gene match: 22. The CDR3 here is CALGELSGLYWGLLKADKLIF. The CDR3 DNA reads TGTGCTCTTGGGGAACTAAGTGGCCTATACTGGGGACTACTAAAAGCCGATAAACTCATCTTT.

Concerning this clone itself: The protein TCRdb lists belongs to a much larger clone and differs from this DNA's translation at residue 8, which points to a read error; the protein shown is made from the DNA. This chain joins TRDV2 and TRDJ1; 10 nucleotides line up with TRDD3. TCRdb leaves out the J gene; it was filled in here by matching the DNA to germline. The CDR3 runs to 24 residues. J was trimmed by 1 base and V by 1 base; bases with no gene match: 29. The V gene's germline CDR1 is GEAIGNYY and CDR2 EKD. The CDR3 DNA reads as TGTGCCTGTGACACAACCGGGCCAGGACTGGGGGATCCGAGGCCGGGGACAGGCACCGATAAACTCATCTTT. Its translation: CACDTTGPGLGDPRPGTGTDKLIF.

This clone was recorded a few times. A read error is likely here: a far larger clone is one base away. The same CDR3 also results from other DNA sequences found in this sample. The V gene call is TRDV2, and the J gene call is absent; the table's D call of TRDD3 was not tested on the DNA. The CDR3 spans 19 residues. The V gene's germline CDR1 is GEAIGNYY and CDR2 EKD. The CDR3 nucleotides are TGTGCCTGTGACAGCGTACTGGGGGATAGCTCCTGGGACACCCGACAGATGTTCTTC. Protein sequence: CACDSVLGDSSWDTRQMFF.

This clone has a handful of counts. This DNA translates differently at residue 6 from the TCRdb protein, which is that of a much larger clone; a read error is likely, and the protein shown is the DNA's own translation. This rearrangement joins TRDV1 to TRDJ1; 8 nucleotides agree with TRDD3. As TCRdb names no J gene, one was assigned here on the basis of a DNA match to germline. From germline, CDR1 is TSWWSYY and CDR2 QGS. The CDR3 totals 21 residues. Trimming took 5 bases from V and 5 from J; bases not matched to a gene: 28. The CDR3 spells CALGNHRNPSPGGHTGDKLIF. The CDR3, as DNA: TGTGCTCTTGGGAACCATAGGAACCCCTCTCCTGGGGGACACACTGGGGATAAACTCATCTTT.

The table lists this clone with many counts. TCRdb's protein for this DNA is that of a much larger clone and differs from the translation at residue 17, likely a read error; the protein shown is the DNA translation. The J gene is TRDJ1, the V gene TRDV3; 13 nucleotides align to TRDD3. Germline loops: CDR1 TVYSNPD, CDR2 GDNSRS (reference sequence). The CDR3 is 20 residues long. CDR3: CASRFFLYLYWGIRSDELIF. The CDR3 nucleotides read TGTGCCTCCCGTTTTTTCCTCTACCTTTACTGGGGGATACGCTCCGATGAACTCATCTTT.

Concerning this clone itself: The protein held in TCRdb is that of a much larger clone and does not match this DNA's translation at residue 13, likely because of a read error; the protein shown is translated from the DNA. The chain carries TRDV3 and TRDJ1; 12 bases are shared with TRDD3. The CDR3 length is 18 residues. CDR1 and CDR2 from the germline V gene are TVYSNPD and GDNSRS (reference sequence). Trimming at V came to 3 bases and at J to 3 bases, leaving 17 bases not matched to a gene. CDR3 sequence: CAFRFPYWGILAADKLIF. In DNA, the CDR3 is TGTGCCTTCAGGTTCCCTTACTGGGGGATACTGGCCGCCGATAAACTCATCTTT.

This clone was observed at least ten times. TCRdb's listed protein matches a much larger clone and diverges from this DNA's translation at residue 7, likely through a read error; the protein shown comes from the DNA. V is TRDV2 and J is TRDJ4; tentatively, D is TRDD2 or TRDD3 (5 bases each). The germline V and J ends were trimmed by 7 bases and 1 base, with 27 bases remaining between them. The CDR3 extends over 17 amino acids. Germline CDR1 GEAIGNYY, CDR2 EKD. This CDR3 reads CACFHGGTSAEVRPLIF. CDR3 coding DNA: TGTGCCTGCTTCCACGGGGGTACATCAGCGGAAGTCAGACCCCTGATCTTT.

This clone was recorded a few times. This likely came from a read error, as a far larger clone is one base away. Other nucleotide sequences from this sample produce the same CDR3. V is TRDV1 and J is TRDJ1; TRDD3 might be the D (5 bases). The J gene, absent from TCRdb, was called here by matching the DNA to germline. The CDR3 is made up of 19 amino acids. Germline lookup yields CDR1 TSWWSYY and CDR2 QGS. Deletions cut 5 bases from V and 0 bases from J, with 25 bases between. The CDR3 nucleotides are TGTGCTCTTGGGAACTGGAGTCGCGTACTGGAGGGGAACACCGATAAACTCATCTTT. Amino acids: CALGNWSRVLEGNTDKLIF.

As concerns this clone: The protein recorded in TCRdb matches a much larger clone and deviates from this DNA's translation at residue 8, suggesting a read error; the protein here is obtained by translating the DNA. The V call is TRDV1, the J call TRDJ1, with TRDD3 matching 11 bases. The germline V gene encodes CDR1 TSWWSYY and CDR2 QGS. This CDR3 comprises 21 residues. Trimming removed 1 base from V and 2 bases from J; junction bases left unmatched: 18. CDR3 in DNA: TGTGCTCTTGGGGAACAGGCTCTCAATTGGCTGCTGGGGGATACAACCGATAAACTCATCTTT. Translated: CALGEQALNWLLGDTTDKLIF.

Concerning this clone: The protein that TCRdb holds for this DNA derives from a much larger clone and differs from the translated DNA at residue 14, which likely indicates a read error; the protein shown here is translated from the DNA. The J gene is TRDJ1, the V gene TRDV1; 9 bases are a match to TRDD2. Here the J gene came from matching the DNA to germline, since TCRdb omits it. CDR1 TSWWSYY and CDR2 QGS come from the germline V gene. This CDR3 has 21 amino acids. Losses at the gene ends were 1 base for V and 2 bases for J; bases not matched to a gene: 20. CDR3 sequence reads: CALGERRYLPTGVRCTDKLIF. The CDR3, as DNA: TGTGCTCTTGGGGAACGTCGGTACCTTCCTACGGGGGTCCGCTGTACCGATAAACTCATCTTT.

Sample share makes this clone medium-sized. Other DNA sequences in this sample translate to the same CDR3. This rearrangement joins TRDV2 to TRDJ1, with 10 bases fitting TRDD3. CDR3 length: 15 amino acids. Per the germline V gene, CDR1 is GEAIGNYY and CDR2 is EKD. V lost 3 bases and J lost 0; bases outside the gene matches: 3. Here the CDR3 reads CACDQTGGYTDKLIF. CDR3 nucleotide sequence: TGTGCCTGTGACCAAACTGGGGGATACACCGATAAACTCATCTTT.

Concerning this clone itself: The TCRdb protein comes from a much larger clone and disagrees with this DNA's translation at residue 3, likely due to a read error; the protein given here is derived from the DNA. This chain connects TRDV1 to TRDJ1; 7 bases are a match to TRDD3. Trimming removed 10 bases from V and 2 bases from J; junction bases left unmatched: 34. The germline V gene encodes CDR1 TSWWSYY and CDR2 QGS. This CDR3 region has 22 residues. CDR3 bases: TGTGCTCGTTGGGGTGACCGCATACCCTGTACTGGGGATGGGGGGCGTACCGATAAACTCATCTTT. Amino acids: CARWGDRIPCTGDGGRTDKLIF.

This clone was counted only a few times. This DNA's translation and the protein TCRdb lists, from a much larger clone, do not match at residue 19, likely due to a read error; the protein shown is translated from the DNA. The CDR3 nucleotides read TGTGCTCTTGGGGAACCACCCTTCCTCCCCCTACTGGGGGATACAACCTCCCGGTATAAACTCATCTTT. This gives the protein CALGEPPFLPLLGDTTSRYKLIF. This chain links TRDV1 with TRDJ1; 12 positions agree with TRDD3. V trimming: 1 base; J trimming: 6 bases; junction bases outside the gene matches: 27. The CDR3 is 23 residues long. Germline V CDR1 and CDR2: TSWWSYY, QGS.